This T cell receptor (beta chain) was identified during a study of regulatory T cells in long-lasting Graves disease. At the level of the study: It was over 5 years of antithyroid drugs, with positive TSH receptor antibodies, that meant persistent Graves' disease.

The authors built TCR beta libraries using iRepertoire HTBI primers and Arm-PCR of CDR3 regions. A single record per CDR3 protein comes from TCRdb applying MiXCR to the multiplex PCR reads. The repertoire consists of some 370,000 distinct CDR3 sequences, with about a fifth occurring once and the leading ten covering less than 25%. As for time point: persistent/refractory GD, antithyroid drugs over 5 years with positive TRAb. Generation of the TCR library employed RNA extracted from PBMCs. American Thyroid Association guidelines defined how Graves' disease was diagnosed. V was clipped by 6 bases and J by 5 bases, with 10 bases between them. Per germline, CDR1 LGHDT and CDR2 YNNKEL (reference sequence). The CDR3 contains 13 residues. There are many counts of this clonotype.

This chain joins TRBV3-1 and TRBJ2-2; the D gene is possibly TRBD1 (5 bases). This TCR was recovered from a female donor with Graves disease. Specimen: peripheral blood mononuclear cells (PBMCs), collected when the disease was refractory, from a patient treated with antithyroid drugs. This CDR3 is CASSRGLTGELFF. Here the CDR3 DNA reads TGTGCCAGCAGTAGGGGCCTGACCGGGGAGCTGTTTTTT.